Listed here are 20 T cell receptor beta chains from one sample, sequenced in a study of blood T cells in healthy people across ages. The use of a sample-barcoded 5' primer and a J-beta primer mix characterized a second PCR of roughly 6 to 12 cycles. TCRdb called the 5' RACE reads again in MiXCR, with one record for every CDR3 protein. The sample lists about 970,000 distinct CDR3 sequences; roughly 51% were seen once. The material sequenced was blood. The receptors come from a woman in her sixties or seventies in good health.

Comments on this clonotype: A read error may be the cause here, since a much bigger clone is one base away. V usage is TRBV7-2 and J usage is TRBJ2-3, with 9 bases aligning to TRBD2. This CDR3 contains 15 residues. Germline loops: CDR1 SGHTA, CDR2 FQGNSA. V trimming: 0 bases; J trimming: 9 bases; junction bases outside the gene matches: 7. DNA of the CDR3: TGTGCCAGCAGCTTAGCCGGTAGCGGGAGAGAGACGCAGTATTTT. This codes for CASSLAGSGRETQYF.

The genes are TRBV28 and TRBJ2-3, with D possibly TRBD2 on 5 matching bases. Trimming pared 1 base from V and 3 bases from J, leaving 17 bases between. This CDR3 comprises 17 residues. Germline V CDR1 and CDR2: MDHEN, SYDVKM. The CDR3 DNA reads TGTGCCAGCAGTTTATTGTCGAAAGGACTGGGTACAGATACGCAGTATTTT. Protein sequence: CASSLLSKGLGTDTQYF. Filled out from reference TRBV28 and TRBJ2-3, the complete variable domain reads DVKVTQSSRYLVKRTGEKVFLECVQDMDHENMFWYRQDPGLGLRLIYFSYDVKMKEKGDIPEGYSVSREKKERFSLILESASTNQTSMYLCASSLLSKGLGTDTQYFGPGTRLTVL.

This chain joins TRBV6-6 and TRBJ2-1; D is unclear. V lost 6 bases, J lost 5 bases, and 11 bases lay in between. Germline loops: CDR1 MNHNY, CDR2 SVGAGI (reference sequence). CDR3 length: 13 residues. The CDR3 reads CASRGPLDNEQFF. CDR3 coding DNA: TGTGCCAGCAGGGGTCCCCTAGACAATGAGCAGTTCTTC.

This clonotype occurred a few times. This rearrangement joins TRBV27 to TRBJ2-3; 9 positions match TRBD1. The CDR3 loop spans 15 amino acids. CDR1 and CDR2 (germline): MNHEY, SMNVEV (reference sequence). With V trimmed by 10 bases and J by 3 bases, 11 bases remained unmatched. The CDR3 loop reads CATQGSGTGTDTQYF. Here the CDR3 DNA reads TGTGCCACCCAGGGGTCCGGGACAGGGACAGATACGCAGTATTTT.

This clonotype was seen a handful of times. The CDR3 is CASSLGGDPLSPFSYEQYF. The CDR3 bases are TGCGCCAGCAGCTTGGGTGGGGACCCACTCAGTCCCTTCTCCTACGAGCAGTACTTC. The chain couples TRBV5-1 to TRBJ2-7, with D possibly called TRBD1 or TRBD2 (5 bases each). Germline CDR1 reads SGHRS; CDR2 reads YFSETQ. The CDR3 loop spans 19 amino acids. The V gene lost 0 bases and the J gene lost 0 bases, with 22 bases spanning the gap.

V gene TRBV7-8 combines with J gene TRBJ1-1; 8 bases map to TRBD1. This CDR3 spans 14 amino acids. Germline V gene sequence: CDR1 SGHVS, CDR2 FQNEAQ. V was pared by 6 bases and J by 7 bases, with 10 bases of the junction left unmatched. As DNA, the CDR3 is TGTGCCAGCAGTCTTAATCAGGGGGCCAGTGAAGCTTTCTTT. It codes for CASSLNQGASEAFF. The whole variable domain, remainder taken from reference TRBV7-8 and TRBJ1-1, is GAGVSQSPRYKVAKRGQDVALRCDPISGHVSLFWYQQALGQGPEFLTYFQNEAQLDKSGLPSDRFFAERPEGSVSTLKIQRTQQEDSAVYLCASSLNQGASEAFFGQGTRLTVV.

The V call is TRBV6-5, the J call TRBJ1-4; 9 nucleotides align to TRBD1. With 6 bases clipped from V and 8 bases from J, the junction kept 7 bases outside the gene matches. Germline V gene lookup returns CDR1 MNHEY and CDR2 SVGAGI. The CDR3 is 14 amino acids. In DNA form, the CDR3 reads TGTGCCAGCAGCCCACAGGGGGCAAGGGAAAAACTGTTTTTT. Translating gives CASSPQGAREKLFF.

This clonotype was seen more than once but under ten times. The chain uses TRBV9 and TRBJ2-7, with 8 bases that match TRBD1. V was clipped by 3 bases and J by 4 bases; unmatched bases: 6. This CDR3 is 14 amino acids long. CDR1 and CDR2 (germline): SGDLS, YYNGEE. The CDR3: CASSASDRDYEQYF. The DNA for the CDR3 is TGTGCCAGCAGCGCATCGGACAGGGATTACGAGCAGTACTTC.

This clonotype was counted ten times or more. The chain joins TRBV7-9 to TRBJ2-4; D not certain. Trimming cost V 3 bases and J 6 bases, with 9 bases left between them. Germline CDR1 is SEHNR and CDR2 is FQNEAQ (reference sequence). The CDR3 spans 13 residues. The DNA of the CDR3 is TGTGCCAGCAGCTTGGGGATATCAAACATTCAGTACTTC. It codes for CASSLGISNIQYF.

The CDR3: CASSLSSLQYF. CDR3 nucleotides: TGTGCCAGCAGTTTATCGTCGTTGCAGTACTTC. The chain combines TRBV7-9 with TRBJ2-5, with D hard to call. CDR3 length: 11 amino acids. V gave up 6 bases and J gave up 11 bases, with 13 bases separating them. CDR1 is SEHNR, CDR2 FQNEAQ, per germline (reference sequence).

The chain is built from TRBV6-2 or TRBV6-3 and TRBJ1-1; D gene ambiguous. The CDR3 runs 16 residues. Germline assignment: CDR1 MNHEY and CDR2 SVGEGT. V was shortened by 2 bases and J by 0 bases, with 13 bases between the two germline ends. The CDR3 sequence: CASSYDAAAMNTEAFF. For the CDR3, the DNA is TGTGCCAGCAGTTACGACGCGGCAGCGATGAACACTGAAGCTTTCTTT.

V and J are TRBV12-3 or TRBV12-4 and TRBJ1-3; D remains ambiguous. There are 14 residues in the CDR3. Trimming took 3 bases from V and 0 from J, leaving 6 bases between them. CDR3 bases: TGTGCCAGCAGTTTTGTGGGCTCTGGAAACACCATATATTTT. Protein product: CASSFVGSGNTIYF.

This chain connects TRBV25-1 to TRBJ2-4, with D unclear. The germline V and J ends were trimmed by 4 bases and 2 bases, with 15 bases remaining between them. Germline V gene sequence: CDR1 MGHDK, CDR2 SYGVNS. CDR3 size: 16 residues. The CDR3: CASSGSRAGTKNIQYF. The CDR3, as DNA: TGTGCCAGCAGTGGAAGCCGGGCTGGAACCAAAAACATTCAGTACTTC.

This clonotype has only a few counts. The J gene is TRBJ2-3, the V gene TRBV4-3, with D perhaps TRBD1 (5 bases). Trimming stripped 1 base from V and 2 bases from J, with 13 bases between. The CDR3 covers 16 residues. Per germline, CDR1 LGHNA and CDR2 YSLEER. The chain's CDR3 is CASSQAPGRNTDTQYF. The CDR3 bases are TGCGCCAGCAGCCAAGCCCCAGGGCGAAACACAGATACGCAGTATTTT.

This sequence joins TRBV28 and TRBJ2-1; possibly TRBD1 or TRBD2 for D (5 bases each). The CDR3 is 16 amino acids. V gave up 8 bases and J gave up 2 bases, with 19 bases separating them. Germline lookup yields CDR1 MDHEN and CDR2 SYDVKM. As DNA, the CDR3 is TGTGCCAGCGGCATTTCCGGGACGTTGACCTACAATGAGCAGTTCTTC. This translates into CASGISGTLTYNEQFF.

This clonotype was counted only a few times. The chain employs TRBV20-1 and TRBJ1-6, with D maybe TRBD1 (5 bases). The V end lost 5 bases, the J end lost 4 bases, and 9 bases lay between the germline ends. The germline CDR1 and CDR2 sequences are DFQATT and SNEGSKA (reference sequence). This CDR3 is 13 amino acids long. The DNA for the CDR3 is TGCAGTGCTGAAGACAGTTATAATTCACCCCTCCACTTT. It translates to CSAEDSYNSPLHF.

This clonotype was detected a few times. The chain combines TRBV5-1 with TRBJ2-3, with 12 bases that match TRBD2. This CDR3 has 17 amino acids. Germline CDR1 is SGHRS and CDR2 is YFSETQ. V lost 3 bases and J lost 4; bases outside the gene matches: 9. Written as DNA, the CDR3 is TGCGCCAGCAGCTCGCTAGCGGGAGGGCCCGGGGCAGATACGCAGTATTTT. It translates to CASSSLAGGPGADTQYF.

This clonotype showed up just once. The chain carries TRBV11-2 and TRBJ2-7; D may be TRBD1 or TRBD2 (6 bases each). The CDR3 spans 15 residues. V was cut by 2 bases and J by 3 bases, with 14 bases left in between. Germline CDR1 and CDR2: SGHAT and FQNNGV. CDR3 bases: TGTGCCAGCAGCTTATTAAGGGGGGAAGGCTACGAGCAGTACTTC. This translates into CASSLLRGEGYEQYF.

This clonotype has just one count. This rearrangement joins TRBV7-9 to TRBJ2-5; TRBD2 aligns across 7 bases. The CDR3 has 14 amino acids. Trimming cost V 2 bases and J 3 bases; bases outside gene matches: 3. Germline values: CDR1 SEHNR, CDR2 FQNEAQ (reference sequence). The CDR3 spells CASSLLAAKETQYF. CDR3 nucleotides: TGTGCCAGCAGCTTACTAGCGGCTAAAGAGACCCAGTACTTC. Supplemented by reference TRBV7-9 and TRBJ2-5, the full variable domain reads DTGVSQNPRHKITKRGQNVTFRCDPISEHNRLYWYRQTLGQGPEFLTYFQNEAQLEKSRLLSDRFSAERPKGSFSTLEIQRTEQGDSAMYLCASSLLAAKETQYFGPGTRLLVL.

This chain connects TRBV28 to TRBJ2-5; 7 bases fit TRBD2. The CDR3 has 16 residues. With 2 bases clipped from V and 1 base from J, the junction kept 7 bases outside the gene matches. The V gene's germline CDR1 is MDHEN and CDR2 SYDVKM. The CDR3 coding sequence is TGTGCCAGCAGTTTAAACCCCGGGACTACCCAAGAGACCCAGTACTTC. Protein product: CASSLNPGTTQETQYF.